The present T cell receptor beta chain was sequenced within a study of STAT3 mutations in large granular lymphocyte leukemia. Study as a whole: Canonical activating STAT3 mutations were detected in roughly half of the longitudinally sequenced T-LGLL patients. Immunosuppressive therapy was given to more than half of T-LGLL patients. Whole-study findings and limits: Every T-LGLL patient had at least one immunodominant TCRbeta clonotype. Treatment regimens differed across patients between samplings. TCR clonotype switching after therapy occurred in 6 of 18 patients.

For this clone: The antigen remains unidentified.

The CDR3 consists of 14 residues. The J segment lost 7 bases and the V segment lost 0 bases, leaving 6 bases of the junction unmatched. Germline CDR1 reads SQVTM; CDR2 reads ANQGSEA. Libraries were prepared by immunoSEQ multiplex PCR; TCRdb keeps only in-frame clonotypes and omits some of them. The sample holds roughly 31,000 clones; 65% to 80% are singletons and the top ten take around 28%. The chain links TRBV29-1 to TRBJ2-7, with 10 bases fitting TRBD1. The sequenced material came from peripheral blood mononuclear cells. This receptor was identified in a woman aged 45-65 years with T-cell large granular lymphocyte leukemia. Some clones in this sample may be carry-over from other donors' samples. This CDR3 is CSVEDRDRGGEQYF. CDR3 nucleotides: TGCAGCGTTGAAGACCGGGACAGGGGAGGGGAGCAGTACTTC.